This T cell receptor beta chain originates from a study of identifying expanded T cells in peripheral blood. General study findings and limits: Approximately two-week clone count variance significantly increased as total template count grew. Over two and four weeks, about 15 and 19 clones changed, versus approximately 1.1 between replicates.

Using immunoSEQ multiplex PCR, the repertoire was profiled, and TCRdb retains in-frame clones only, with some absent. This sample has approximately 120,000 clones, with about nine tenths found just once. Healthy donors had no documented immune events, such as infections, while sampled. The germline gives CDR1 MNHEY, CDR2 SVGAGI. This CDR3 comprises 12 residues. V was cut by 8 bases and J by 1 base, with 8 bases left in between. With regard to this clone: As yet, its antigen is unknown.

Sequenced input: blood. J is TRBJ2-5 and V is TRBV6-5; D not certain. This TCR was sampled from a person aged 18 to 70 in good health. This chain's CDR3 is CASARTQETQYF. DNA for the CDR3: TGTGCCAGCGCGAGAACCCAAGAGACCCAGTACTTC.